Reported below is one T cell receptor (beta chain). Its antigen is still unknown. The data belong to a study of PD-1 blockade in classical Hodgkin lymphoma. Germline CDR1 SEHNR, CDR2 FQNEAQ (reference sequence). The CDR3 is 14 amino acids. V lost 2 bases, J lost 5 bases, and 10 bases lay in between. General observations from the study: Newly diagnosed patients were reported to start with lower TCR diversity than healthy donors. There was a significant rise in CD4+ TCR diversity by C4D1, with no such rise for CD8+.

TCRdb's copy holds only in-frame clones and misses some; the assay was immunoSEQ multiplex PCR. The repertoire includes about 40,000 clones, over 80% of them detected once, and about 10% sits in the top ten. Every patient was affected by relapse after autologous stem cell transplantation, while exposure to brentuximab vedotin was not uniform. The study recorded best responses of complete response, partial response or progressive disease. This chain links TRBV7-9 with TRBJ1-5; possible D gene TRBD1, 5 bases. The origin of this receptor is a human donor with classical Hodgkin lymphoma. Source: peripheral blood mononuclear cells (PBMCs), taken at baseline. The CDR3 region has the DNA TGTGCCAGCAGCTTACCAGGGTGGGATCAGCCCCAGCATTTT. As protein: CASSLPGWDQPQHF.